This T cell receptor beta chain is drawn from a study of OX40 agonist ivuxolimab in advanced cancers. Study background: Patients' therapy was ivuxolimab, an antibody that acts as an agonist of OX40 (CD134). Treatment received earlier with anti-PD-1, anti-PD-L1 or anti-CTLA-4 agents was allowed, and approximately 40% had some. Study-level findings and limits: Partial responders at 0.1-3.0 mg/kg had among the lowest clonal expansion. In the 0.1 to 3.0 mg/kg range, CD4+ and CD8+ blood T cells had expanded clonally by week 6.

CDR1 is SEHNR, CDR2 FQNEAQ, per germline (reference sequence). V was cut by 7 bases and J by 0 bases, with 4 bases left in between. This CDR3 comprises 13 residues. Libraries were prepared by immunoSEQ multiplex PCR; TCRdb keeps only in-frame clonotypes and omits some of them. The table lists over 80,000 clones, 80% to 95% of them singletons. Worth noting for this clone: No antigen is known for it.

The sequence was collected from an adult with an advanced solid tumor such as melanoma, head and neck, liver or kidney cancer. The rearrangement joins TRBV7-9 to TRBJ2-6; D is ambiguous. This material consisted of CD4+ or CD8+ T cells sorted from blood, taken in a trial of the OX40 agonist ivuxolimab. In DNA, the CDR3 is TGTGCCAGCAATCCCTCTGGGGCCAACGTCCTGACTTTC. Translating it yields CASNPSGANVLTF. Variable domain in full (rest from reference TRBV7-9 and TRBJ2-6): DTGVSQNPRHKITKRGQNVTFRCDPISEHNRLYWYRQTLGQGPEFLTYFQNEAQLEKSRLLSDRFSAERPKGSFSTLEIQRTEQGDSAMYLCASNPSGANVLTFGAGSRLTVL.